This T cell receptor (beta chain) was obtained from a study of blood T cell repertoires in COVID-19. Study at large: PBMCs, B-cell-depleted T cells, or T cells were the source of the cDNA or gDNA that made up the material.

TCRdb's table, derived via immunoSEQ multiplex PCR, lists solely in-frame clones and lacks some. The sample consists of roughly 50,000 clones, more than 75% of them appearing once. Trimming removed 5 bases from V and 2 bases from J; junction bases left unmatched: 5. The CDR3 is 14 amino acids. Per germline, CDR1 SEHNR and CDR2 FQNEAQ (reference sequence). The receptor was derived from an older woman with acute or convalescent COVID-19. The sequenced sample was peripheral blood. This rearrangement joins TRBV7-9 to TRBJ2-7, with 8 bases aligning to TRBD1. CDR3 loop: CASSTTGAPYEQYF. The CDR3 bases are TGTGCCAGCAGCACGACAGGGGCACCCTACGAGCAGTACTTC.